A single sample gave rise to the 31 T cell receptor beta chains below, sequenced in a study of T cell clonotyping in hematopoietic cell transplantation. Sequencing used immunoSEQ multiplex PCR; TCRdb keeps in-frame clones, though not all of them. This sample has under 45,000 clones, with over 70% found just once. The sample comprised peripheral blood mononuclear cells. These receptors were obtained from a woman aged 40-49 years in good health. Some clones in this sample may be carry-over from other donors' samples.

J is TRBJ2-1 and V is TRBV5-1; 7 nucleotides align to TRBD2. The CDR3 is 15 residues long. Germline lookup yields CDR1 SGHRS and CDR2 YFSETQ. Trimming at V came to 4 bases and at J to 2 bases, leaving 6 bases not matched to a gene. The chain's CDR3 is CASSRASGTYNEQFF. Written as DNA, the CDR3 is TGCGCCAGCAGCCGTGCGAGCGGGACCTACAATGAGCAGTTCTTC.

CDR3 sequence: CSVPGSGANGYTF. The CDR3 DNA reads TGCAGCGTCCCTGGCTCGGGGGCTAATGGCTACACCTTC. The rearrangement joins TRBV29-1 to TRBJ1-2; D is possibly TRBD1 (6 bases). Germline assignment: CDR1 SQVTM and CDR2 ANQGSEA. This CDR3 comprises 13 residues. V was cut by 6 bases and J by 6 bases, with 17 bases left in between. The whole variable domain, filled in from reference TRBV29-1 and TRBJ1-2, reads SAVISQKPSRDICQRGTSLTIQCQVDSQVTMMFWYRQQPGQSLTLIATANQGSEATYESGFVIDKFPISRPNLTFSTLTVSNMSPEDSSIYLCSVPGSGANGYTFGSGTRLTVV.

This chain connects TRBV4-1 to TRBJ2-1; TRBD2 matches 14 bases. The CDR3 totals 17 residues. The germline gives CDR1 MGHRA, CDR2 YSYEKL. V shed 1 base and J 8 bases; nucleotides not matched to a gene: 7. The DNA for the CDR3 is TGCGCCAGCAGCCAAGTCGGGACTAGCGGGAGTTCCCATGAGCAGTTCTTC. This translates into CASSQVGTSGSSHEQFF.

The CDR3 here is CSVESGTDYGYTF. The CDR3 DNA reads TGCAGCGTTGAGTCAGGGACGGACTATGGCTACACCTTC. The V call is TRBV29-1, the J call TRBJ1-2, with D maybe TRBD1 (5 bases). The CDR3 is made up of 13 amino acids. V lost 3 bases to trimming and J lost 3 bases, with 11 bases between them. CDR1 is SQVTM and CDR2 is ANQGSEA in the germline V gene.

The CDR3 is CASSPIGVEQFF. CDR3 DNA sequence: TGTGCCAGCAGCCCAATCGGCGTGGAGCAGTTCTTC. This chain joins TRBV11-2 and TRBJ2-1; D is unresolved. Germline V CDR1 and CDR2: SGHAT, FQNNGV. V was trimmed by 5 bases and J by 10 bases, leaving 12 bases between them. This CDR3 spans 12 amino acids.

The rearrangement links TRBV5-6 to TRBJ1-1, with D possibly matching TRBD1 (6 bases). Deletions cut 1 base from V and 1 base from J, with 23 bases between. The germline V gene has CDR1 SGHDT and CDR2 YYEEEE. The CDR3 totals 19 residues. The CDR3 is CASSLMTGGGALENTEAFF. CDR3 DNA sequence: TGTGCCAGCAGCTTGATGACGGGGGGGGGCGCGCTGGAGAACACTGAAGCTTTCTTT.

This chain uses TRBV4-2 with TRBJ2-3; D not resolved. The germline V gene encodes CDR1 LGHNA and CDR2 YNFKEQ. CDR3 size: 14 residues. V was clipped by 0 bases and J by 0 bases, with 4 bases between them. The CDR3 protein is CASSQERSTDTQYF. Here the CDR3 DNA reads TGTGCCAGCAGCCAAGAACGGAGCACAGATACGCAGTATTTT.

This chain joins TRBV28 and TRBJ1-5; TRBD1 is a possible D gene (6 bases). CDR3 length: 15 amino acids. Looked up from germline, CDR1 is MDHEN and CDR2 is SYDVKM. V lost 7 bases, J lost 1 base, and 14 bases lay in between. CDR3 DNA sequence: TGTGCCAGCACCGCTTCGGGGGCCAGCAATCAGCCCCAGCATTTT. Translating gives CASTASGASNQPQHF.

V gene TRBV30 combines with J gene TRBJ1-1; the D gene is possibly TRBD1 (6 bases). CDR1 and CDR2 from the germline V gene are GTSNPN and SVGIG (reference sequence). This CDR3 is 15 amino acids long. Trimming shortened V by 5 bases and J by 8 bases, and 24 bases separated the two germline ends. CDR3 sequence reads: CAWGGYSQETREAFF. Written as DNA, the CDR3 is TGTGCCTGGGGGGGCTACTCTCAAGAGACCCGAGAAGCTTTCTTT.

The rearrangement links TRBV30 to TRBJ2-7; possibly TRBD2 for D (6 bases). The CDR3 is 14 amino acids. The V end lost 2 bases, the J end lost 1 base, and 12 bases lay between the germline ends. Germline CDR1 and CDR2: GTSNPN and SVGIG (reference sequence). The CDR3 DNA sequence: TGTGCCTGGAGTCCGGGAGCCCTATCCTACGAGCAGTACTTC. This gives the protein CAWSPGALSYEQYF.

This clone appeared once. The genes are TRBV2 and TRBJ2-2, with 8 bases that match TRBD2. Germline-derived CDR1 and CDR2 are SNHLY and FYNNEI. After removal of 3 bases from V and 5 bases from J, the junction contained 2 bases not matched to a gene. The CDR3 totals 14 residues. Here the CDR3 DNA reads TGTGCCAGCAGTGAGGGCGGGAGGACCGGGGAGCTGTTTTTT. Translation: CASSEGGRTGELFF. Drawing the rest from reference TRBV2 and TRBJ2-2, the complete variable domain is EPEVTQTPSHQVTQMGQEVILRCVPISNHLYFYWYRQILGQKVEFLVSFYNNEISEKSEIFDDQFSVERPDGSNFTLKIRSTKLEDSAMYFCASSEGGRTGELFFGEGSRLTVL.

The V call is TRBV5-6, the J call TRBJ2-5; TRBD2 might be the D (5 bases). The CDR3 contains 12 residues. CDR1 is SGHDT and CDR2 is YYEEEE in the germline V gene. The V gene lost 5 bases and the J gene lost 5 bases, with 10 bases spanning the gap. In nucleotides, the CDR3 is TGTGCCAGCAGGTCAGCGGCCGAGACCCAGTACTTC. Translation gives CASRSAAETQYF.

This clone has only a few counts. V and J are TRBV4-2 and TRBJ2-1; no clear D. V was clipped by 0 bases and J by 5 bases, with 14 bases between them. The CDR3 extends over 16 amino acids. The germline V gene has CDR1 LGHNA and CDR2 YNFKEQ. CDR3 in DNA: TGTGCCAGCAGCCAAGAAGTCGGGCTAGAAAACAATGAGCAGTTCTTC. Residues: CASSQEVGLENNEQFF.

The CDR3, as DNA: TGTGCCAGTACCTCCGGGACTAAAGATTGGGGTTACGAGCAGTACTTC. It translates to CASTSGTKDWGYEQYF. J is TRBJ2-7 and V is TRBV19, with 7 positions matching TRBD2. The V segment lost 7 bases and the J segment 4 bases; nucleotides outside the gene matches: 16. Looked up from germline, CDR1 is LNHDA and CDR2 is SQIVND (reference sequence). The CDR3 runs to 16 residues.

The chain employs TRBV5-1 and TRBJ2-6, with a tentative D call TRBD1 (5 bases). Trimming left V 5 bases short and J 0 bases short, with 15 bases between. This CDR3 spans 17 amino acids. The V gene's germline CDR1 is SGHRS and CDR2 YFSETQ. As DNA, the CDR3 is TGCGCCAGCAGTTTGCCCCAGGGTGGCTCTGGGGCCAACGTCCTGACTTTC. Amino acids: CASSLPQGGSGANVLTF.

The rearrangement uses TRBV9 and TRBJ2-7, with D possibly TRBD2 on 6 matching bases. The CDR3 loop spans 14 amino acids. The germline V and J ends were trimmed by 2 bases and 2 bases, with 11 bases remaining between them. The germline gives CDR1 SGDLS, CDR2 YYNGEE. The CDR3 DNA reads TGTGCCAGCAGCGTCGGCGGGAACGCCTACGAGCAGTACTTC. Its translation is CASSVGGNAYEQYF.

The chain couples TRBV28 to TRBJ1-5; D is unclear. CDR1 is MDHEN, CDR2 SYDVKM, per germline. There are 13 residues in the CDR3. Trimming stripped 2 bases from V and 6 bases from J, with 8 bases between. The DNA for the CDR3 is TGTGCCAGCAGTTTACCGGATCGTCAGCCCCAGCATTTT. Encoded protein: CASSLPDRQPQHF.

The rearrangement uses TRBV7-9 and TRBJ1-2; D uncertain. Trimming shortened V by 5 bases and J by 2 bases, and 15 bases separated the two germline ends. Germline lookup yields CDR1 SEHNR and CDR2 FQNEAQ (reference sequence). This CDR3 comprises 15 residues. This CDR3 is CASSPGDGENYGYTF. The CDR3 DNA is TGTGCCAGCAGCCCTGGGGATGGGGAGAACTATGGCTACACCTTC. The entire variable domain, with the rest obtained from reference TRBV7-9 and TRBJ1-2, is as follows: DTGVSQNPRHKITKRGQNVTFRCDPISEHNRLYWYRQTLGQGPEFLTYFQNEAQLEKSRLLSDRFSAERPKGSFSTLEIQRTEQGDSAMYLCASSPGDGENYGYTFGSGTRLTVV.

CDR3 bases: TGTGCCAGCAGCGTAGGGACTGCTAACTATGGCTACACCTTC. Translating gives CASSVGTANYGYTF. The rearrangement uses TRBV9 and TRBJ1-2; D ambiguous. From germline, CDR1 is SGDLS and CDR2 YYNGEE. The CDR3 consists of 14 residues. V shed 0 bases and J shed 0 bases, with 6 bases lying between them.

This chain connects TRBV28 to TRBJ2-5; D is possibly TRBD2 (6 bases). CDR1 MDHEN and CDR2 SYDVKM come from the germline V gene. V was shortened by 6 bases and J by 5 bases, with 16 bases between the two germline ends. The CDR3 is 14 residues long. This CDR3 is CASSPGALGETQYF. The CDR3 coding sequence is TGTGCCAGCAGCCCGGGAGCCCTCGGGGAGACCCAGTACTTC.

V usage is TRBV6-6 and J usage is TRBJ2-5; perhaps TRBD2 as D (5 bases). The CDR3 is 14 amino acids. Germline loops: CDR1 MNHNY, CDR2 SVGAGI (reference sequence). Trimming took off 0 bases at V and 5 bases at J, with 10 bases between the two ends. The CDR3 DNA is TGTGCCAGCAGTTACTCTCCGACTACCGAGACCCAGTACTTC. Translation: CASSYSPTTETQYF.

This chain links TRBV11-2 with TRBJ2-5; D gene ambiguous. The V end lost 1 base, the J end lost 7 bases, and 10 bases lay between the germline ends. The CDR3 spans 13 residues. In germline, CDR1 is SGHAT, CDR2 FQNNGV. The CDR3 loop reads CASSLVGVGTQYF. The CDR3 DNA follows: TGTGCCAGCAGCTTAGTTGGGGTAGGGACCCAGTACTTC.

This clone was observed a few times. Additional DNA sequences in this sample encode the identical CDR3. CDR3 sequence: CASSPDSSGNTIYF. The CDR3 DNA sequence: TGTGCCAGCTCCCCGGACAGCTCTGGAAACACCATATATTTT. The chain carries TRBV2 and TRBJ1-3; tentative D call: TRBD1 (6 bases). The CDR3 runs to 14 residues. V was shortened by 8 bases and J by 0 bases, with 11 bases between the two germline ends. The germline CDR1 and CDR2 sequences are SNHLY and FYNNEI.

The V call is TRBV5-4, the J call TRBJ1-1; 8 nucleotides agree with TRBD1. The junction had 7 bases not matched to a gene; V was cut back by 5 bases and J by 4 bases. This CDR3 spans 14 amino acids. Germline CDR1 SGHNT, CDR2 YYREEE (reference sequence). The CDR3 spells CASRQGAASTEAFF. The CDR3 nucleotides read TGTGCCAGCAGGCAGGGGGCGGCTAGCACTGAAGCTTTCTTT.

This chain links TRBV2 with TRBJ2-5; D perhaps matches TRBD2 (6 bases). The CDR3 is made up of 15 amino acids. Germline CDR1 is SNHLY and CDR2 is FYNNEI. V lost 6 bases to trimming and J lost 5 bases, with 19 bases between them. The CDR3 protein is CASRDGLGGLETQYF. The CDR3 region has the DNA TGTGCCAGCAGAGACGGGTTGGGGGGACTGGAGACCCAGTACTTC.

The chain is built from TRBV6-1 and TRBJ2-2; a possible D gene is TRBD1 (5 bases). There are 13 residues in the CDR3. Germline lookup yields CDR1 MNHNS and CDR2 SASEGT. Trimming removed 9 bases from V and 2 bases from J, with 10 bases in between. CDR3 in amino acids: CASHRRNTGELFF. The CDR3 DNA follows: TGTGCCAGTCACAGGAGAAACACCGGGGAGCTGTTTTTT.

V gene TRBV9 combines with J gene TRBJ1-4, with no clear D. The CDR3 is 14 residues long. Between the trimmed V and J ends, which lost 0 bases and 8 bases, there was a span of 11 bases. Germline CDR1 is SGDLS and CDR2 is YYNGEE. CDR3 DNA: TGTGCCAGCAGCGTAGAAGGGTTGAACGAAAAACTGTTTTTT. Translating it yields CASSVEGLNEKLFF.

This chain links TRBV19 with TRBJ2-2, with D tentatively TRBD1 (6 bases). Trimming pared 4 bases from V and 3 bases from J, leaving 9 bases between. CDR3 size: 14 residues. CDR1 LNHDA and CDR2 SQIVND come from the germline V gene (reference sequence). The DNA of the CDR3 is TGTGCCAGTAGTACTCACAGGGACACCGGGGAGCTGTTTTTT. Protein: CASSTHRDTGELFF. The full variable domain, its missing parts supplied by reference TRBV19 and TRBJ2-2, is DGGITQSPKYLFRKEGQNVTLSCEQNLNHDAMYWYRQDPGQGLRLIYYSQIVNDFQKGDIAEGYSVSREKKESFPLTVTSAQKNPTAFYLCASSTHRDTGELFFGEGSRLTVL.

The rearrangement links TRBV28 to TRBJ1-5; 8 nucleotides agree with TRBD1. The V gene's germline CDR1 is MDHEN and CDR2 SYDVKM. J gave up 4 bases and V 8 bases, and 10 bases lay outside the gene matches. This CDR3 region has 15 residues. This chain's CDR3 is CASGNRGFGNQPQHF. CDR3 nucleotides: TGTGCCAGCGGAAACAGGGGGTTCGGGAATCAGCCCCAGCATTTT. Full variable domain (rest looked up from reference TRBV28 and TRBJ1-5): DVKVTQSSRYLVKRTGEKVFLECVQDMDHENMFWYRQDPGLGLRLIYFSYDVKMKEKGDIPEGYSVSREKKERFSLILESASTNQTSMYLCASGNRGFGNQPQHFGDGTRLSIL.

The gene calls are TRBV30 and TRBJ2-5; D gene ambiguous. The germline V and J ends were trimmed by 4 bases and 7 bases, with 13 bases remaining between them. The CDR3 length is 12 residues. CDR1 and CDR2 (germline): GTSNPN, SVGIG (reference sequence). The CDR3 region is CAWKALGVTQYF. DNA of the CDR3: TGTGCCTGGAAGGCATTGGGCGTGACCCAGTACTTC.

The chain links TRBV5-4 to TRBJ1-5; D might be TRBD1 (5 bases). V was shortened by 0 bases and J by 0 bases, with 7 bases between the two germline ends. From germline, CDR1 is SGHNT and CDR2 YYREEE (reference sequence). The CDR3 covers 15 residues. The CDR3 DNA sequence: TGTGCCAGCAGCTTGGGAGGGGTTAGCAATCAGCCCCAGCATTTT. This translates into CASSLGGVSNQPQHF.